One sample yielded the 18 T cell receptor beta chains listed below, sequenced in a study of T cells in Graves' hyperthyroidism and ophthalmopathy. It was RNA transcripts that yielded the amplified TCR beta CDR3 regions. The TCR CDR3 was amplified in a first-round RT-PCR using the HTBI primer set. TCRdb re-derived calls from the multiplex PCR reads in MiXCR, one entry per CDR3 protein. Among roughly 600,000 distinct CDR3 sequences listed, 14% were seen once. Source material: blood. The source is a woman in her forties or fifties with Graves' ophthalmopathy.

Ten or more counts support this clonotype. This CDR3 is CASSLRTGKANYGYTF. CDR3 sequence (DNA): TGTGCCAGCAGCTTAAGGACAGGGAAAGCTAACTATGGCTACACCTTC. The J gene is TRBJ1-2, the V gene TRBV11-2, with TRBD1 matching 8 bases. Germline V CDR1 and CDR2: SGHAT, FQNNGV. This CDR3 has 16 residues. V dropped 2 bases and J dropped 0; count of bases not matched to a gene: 5.

The chain carries TRBV27 and TRBJ2-7, with 8 positions matching TRBD2. This CDR3 region has 15 residues. After removal of 3 bases from V and 0 bases from J, the junction contained 4 bases not matched to a gene. In germline, CDR1 is MNHEY, CDR2 SMNVEV (reference sequence). CDR3 bases: TGTGCCAGCAGTTTCGACGGGAGGGGCTCCTACGAGCAGTACTTC. Protein product: CASSFDGRGSYEQYF.

This chain uses TRBV10-3 with TRBJ2-1; weak D call: TRBD2 (5 bases). The germline gives CDR1 ENHRY, CDR2 SYGVKD. Trimming shortened V by 11 bases and J by 6 bases, and 23 bases separated the two germline ends. CDR3 length equals 15 residues. The CDR3 loop reads CAVGSGLQVANEQFF. The CDR3 DNA is TGTGCCGTTGGGAGTGGGTTACAAGTGGCCAATGAGCAGTTCTTC.

Many counts were recorded for this clonotype. The chain carries TRBV18 and TRBJ1-1; no reliable D call. Germline V CDR1 and CDR2: KGHSH, LQKENI. The CDR3 consists of 14 residues. Trimming removed 5 bases from V and 4 bases from J, with 14 bases in between. Written as DNA, the CDR3 is TGTGCCAGCTCAATACGGGCCTCGAGCACTGAAGCTTTCTTT. This sequence encodes CASSIRASSTEAFF.

There are a few counts of this clonotype. CDR3 nucleotides: TGTGCCAGCAGCTTGGGGGTTAGTGCTAACTATGGCTACACCTTC. Translating gives CASSLGVSANYGYTF. The chain combines TRBV5-4 with TRBJ1-2; no firm D call. This CDR3 is built from 15 residues. Deletions cut 0 bases from V and 0 bases from J, with 9 bases between. Germline assignment: CDR1 SGHNT and CDR2 YYREEE (reference sequence).

This clonotype was seen a handful of times. This chain connects TRBV29-1 to TRBJ2-7; possibly TRBD1 for D (5 bases). This CDR3 has 12 amino acids. V lost 4 bases to trimming and J lost 1 base, with 8 bases between them. CDR1 SQVTM and CDR2 ANQGSEA come from the germline V gene. The CDR3 nucleotides are TGCAGCGTTGGCAGGGATTCCTACGAGCAGTACTTC. Amino acid sequence: CSVGRDSYEQYF.

This clonotype has a handful of counts. The V call is TRBV29-1, the J call TRBJ1-1; possible D gene TRBD1, 5 bases. The CDR3 has 13 residues. The V gene lost 6 bases and the J gene lost 0 bases, with 11 bases spanning the gap. Germline V gives CDR1 SQVTM, CDR2 ANQGSEA. CDR3 DNA: TGCAGCGTCTCGGGGGTCCTGAACACTGAAGCTTTCTTT. Translation gives CSVSGVLNTEAFF. Full variable domain (outside the CDR3, taken from reference TRBV29-1 and TRBJ1-1): SAVISQKPSRDICQRGTSLTIQCQVDSQVTMMFWYRQQPGQSLTLIATANQGSEATYESGFVIDKFPISRPNLTFSTLTVSNMSPEDSSIYLCSVSGVLNTEAFFGQGTRLTVV.

This clonotype was detected ten times or more. The genes are TRBV5-1 and TRBJ1-2; 9 nucleotides line up with TRBD1. This CDR3 contains 14 residues. V shed 0 bases and J 6 bases; nucleotides not matched to a gene: 3. Germline CDR1 reads SGHRS; CDR2 reads YFSETQ. CDR3 residues: CASSLDWTGDGYTF. CDR3 coding DNA: TGCGCCAGCAGCTTGGATTGGACAGGGGATGGCTACACCTTC.

As regards this clonotype: A much larger clone lies a single base off, so this may be a read error. The chain links TRBV9 to TRBJ2-5, with D possibly being TRBD2 (5 bases). There are 15 residues in the CDR3. The germline V gene has CDR1 SGDLS and CDR2 YYNGEE. The CDR3 reads CAGSVVGVSGETQYF. DNA for the CDR3: TGTGCCGGCAGCGTAGTTGGGGTTTCGGGGGAGACCCAGTACTTC.

Ten or more counts support this clonotype. V gene TRBV5-1 combines with J gene TRBJ2-1; D uncertain. CDR1 and CDR2 (germline): SGHRS, YFSETQ. This CDR3 is 13 amino acids long. Deletions cut 0 bases from V and 6 bases from J, with 7 bases between. The CDR3 loop reads CASSLVPSNEQFF. As DNA, the CDR3 is TGCGCCAGCAGCTTGGTACCGTCCAATGAGCAGTTCTTC. The full variable domain, in which reference TRBV5-1 and TRBJ2-1 provide the parts outside the CDR3, is KAGVTQTPRYLIKTRGQQVTLSCSPISGHRSVSWYQQTPGQGLQFLFEYFSETQRNKGNFPGRFSGRQFSNSRSEMNVSTLELGDSALYLCASSLVPSNEQFFGPGTRLTVL.

This clonotype has ten or more counts. This sequence joins TRBV20-1 and TRBJ2-1; TRBD2 aligns across 8 bases. Trimming removed 0 bases from V and 7 bases from J; junction bases left unmatched: 8. The V gene's germline CDR1 is DFQATT and CDR2 SNEGSKA (reference sequence). The CDR3 runs to 15 residues. The CDR3: CSARDRRGRINEQFF. For the CDR3, the DNA is TGCAGTGCTAGAGATCGCCGCGGGAGGATAAATGAGCAGTTCTTC.

This clonotype was seen many times. The genes are TRBV15 and TRBJ2-2; D may be TRBD2 (7 bases). CDR3 length equals 15 residues. Trimming took 8 bases from V and 3 from J, leaving 16 bases between them. From germline, CDR1 is LNHNV and CDR2 YYDKDF (reference sequence). The CDR3 region is CATHFEGGDTGELFF. CDR3 DNA sequence: TGTGCCACCCATTTCGAGGGGGGGGACACCGGGGAGCTGTTTTTT.

This clonotype was detected many times. V gene TRBV6-1 combines with J gene TRBJ2-7; the match to TRBD1 covers 8 bases. The CDR3 covers 15 residues. Trimming took 4 bases from V and 2 from J; bases not matched to a gene: 7. Germline V gives CDR1 MNHNS, CDR2 SASEGT. This CDR3 reads CASSAGTGVTYEQYF. The CDR3 nucleotides read TGTGCCAGCAGTGCCGGGACAGGCGTAACCTACGAGCAGTACTTC.

In its sample, this clonotype was seen a few times. V gene TRBV12-3 or TRBV12-4 combines with J gene TRBJ2-3; 11 nucleotides agree with TRBD2. The CDR3 runs to 14 residues. V was pared by 10 bases and J by 2 bases, with 5 bases of the junction left unmatched. In DNA, the CDR3 is TGTGCCATTAGCGGGAGGGAGTACACAGATACGCAGTATTTT. Its protein product is CAISGREYTDTQYF.

A note on this clonotype: The junction and the germline gene differ at one end; a read error may be behind it. The V call is TRBV5-1, the J call TRBJ2-3, with a possible D match to TRBD1 (6 bases). Germline CDR1 SGHRS, CDR2 YFSETQ. The CDR3 spans 14 residues. The CDR3 nucleotides read TGTGCCAGCAGCAGGAAAACAGGGATGGATACGCAGTATTTT. Translation: CASSRKTGMDTQYF.

V is TRBV11-3 and J is TRBJ2-1, with D maybe TRBD2 (6 bases). The germline V gene has CDR1 SGHNT and CDR2 YENEEA. Trimming shortened V by 11 bases and J by 0 bases, and 17 bases separated the two germline ends. This CDR3 region has 15 residues. This CDR3 reads CAGSRGGSSYNEQFF. As DNA, the CDR3 is TGTGCCGGATCACGCGGAGGGAGCTCCTACAATGAGCAGTTCTTC.

Many counts were recorded for this clonotype. The rearrangement links TRBV27 to TRBJ2-7, with D tentatively TRBD1 or TRBD2 (6 bases each). Trimming removed 2 bases at V and 4 bases at J, with 15 bases between. Germline assignment: CDR1 MNHEY and CDR2 SMNVEV (reference sequence). This CDR3 comprises 15 residues. The CDR3 region is CASSLKGGRLYEQYF. In DNA, the CDR3 is TGTGCCAGCAGTTTAAAGGGGGGAAGGCTTTACGAGCAGTACTTC.

This clonotype was seen ten or more times. The V and J genes are TRBV20-1 and TRBJ2-5; perhaps TRBD2 as D (6 bases). Trimming stripped 3 bases from V and 3 bases from J, with 14 bases between. The CDR3 runs 14 residues. CDR1 and CDR2 from the germline V gene are DFQATT and SNEGSKA (reference sequence). The DNA of the CDR3 is TGCAGTGCTAGGGGACTCAACGTAAAAGAGACCCAGTACTTC. As protein: CSARGLNVKETQYF.